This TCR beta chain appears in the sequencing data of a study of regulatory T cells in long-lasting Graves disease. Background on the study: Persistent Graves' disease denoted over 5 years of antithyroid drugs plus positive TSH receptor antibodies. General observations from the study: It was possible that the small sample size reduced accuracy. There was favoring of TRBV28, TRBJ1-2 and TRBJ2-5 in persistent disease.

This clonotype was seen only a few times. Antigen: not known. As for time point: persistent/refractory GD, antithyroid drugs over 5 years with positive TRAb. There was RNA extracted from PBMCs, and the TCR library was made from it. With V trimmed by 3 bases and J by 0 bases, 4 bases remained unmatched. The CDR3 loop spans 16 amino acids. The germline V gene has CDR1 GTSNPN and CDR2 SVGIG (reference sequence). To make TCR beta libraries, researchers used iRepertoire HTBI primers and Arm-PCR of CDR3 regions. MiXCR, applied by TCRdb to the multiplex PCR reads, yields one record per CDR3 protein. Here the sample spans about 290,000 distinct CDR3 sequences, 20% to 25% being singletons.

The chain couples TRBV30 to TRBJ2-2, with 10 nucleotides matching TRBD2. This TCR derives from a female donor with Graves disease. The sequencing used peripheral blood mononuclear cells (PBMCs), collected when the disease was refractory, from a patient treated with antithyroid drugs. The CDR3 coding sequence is TGTGCCTGGAGGCCGGGACTAGCGTCGAACACCGGGGAGCTGTTTTTT. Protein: CAWRPGLASNTGELFF.